These T cell receptor beta chains were read from a single sample in a study of neurological immune-mediated disorders. MiXCR, applied by TCRdb to the 5' RACE reads, yields one record per CDR3 protein. The table includes tens of thousands of distinct CDR3 sequences, more than 3% detected once. The sequenced sample consisted of PBMCs. These receptors were collected from a man aged 30-40 years with multiple sclerosis. The CDR3 runs from the conserved cysteine through the conserved F or W. A D gene is named only where the DNA matches it firmly. Part of the rows lack a size; the others show once, few, many or a class for expanded clones.

clone size	D gene	V gene	J gene	CDR3 DNA	CDR3 protein
many	TRBD2	TRBV3-1	TRBJ2-3	TGTGCCAGCAGCCAACCCGGGACTAGCGGAGCGACAGATACGCAGTATTTT	CASSQPGTSGATDTQYF
many	NA	TRBV3-1	TRBJ1-3	TGTGCCAGCAGCCAAGATGGAAACACCATATATTTT	CASSQDGNTIYF
many	TRBD2	TRBV20-1	TRBJ2-1	TGCAGTCCCGGACTAGCGGGCAACCCCGGTGCCTACAATGAGCAGTTCTTC	CSPGLAGNPGAYNEQFF
few	NA	TRBV20-1	TRBJ2-7	TGCAGTGCTAGGTCGGTCGAAGGGGGCTACGAGCAGTACTTC	CSARSVEGGYEQYF
NA	TRBD1	TRBV5-1	TRBJ1-6	TGCGCCAGCAGCTTGGGGACAGGGAGAGGCTCACCCCTCCACTTT	CASSLGTGRGSPLHF
NA	TRBD1	TRBV28	TRBJ2-1	TGTGCCAGCAGTACCACAGGGGGAACGTACAATGAGCAGTTCTTC	CASSTTGGTYNEQFF
many	NA	TRBV25-1	TRBJ1-6	TGTGCCAGCAGTGTGCGGGGTGATTCACCCCTCCACTTT	CASSVRGDSPLHF
many	NA	TRBV12-3/TRBV12-4	TRBJ2-7	TGTGCCAGCAGTTCCGCGGTCGTCGAGCAGTACTTC	CASSSAVVEQYF
many	NA	TRBV15	TRBJ1-5	TGTGCCACCAGCAGAGATTATGGAGGGAATCAGCCCCAGCATTTT	CATSRDYGGNQPQHF
many	NA	TRBV27	TRBJ2-2	TGTGCCAGCAGTTTCGGTTTGGGAGTCGGGGAGCTGTTTTTT	CASSFGLGVGELFF